This is a list of T cell receptor beta chains from one sample in a study of identical twins. TCRdb called the 5' RACE reads again in MiXCR, with one record for every CDR3 protein. Among about 900,000 distinct CDR3 sequences listed, 9% to 15% were seen once. In addition, the sample was reused for a study of yellow fever vaccine responses in identical twins.

Specimen: PBMCs. The receptors come from a woman between 18 and 29 years old in good health. Both conserved end residues are part of each CDR3. The D gene is left open where the match is weak. Clone size appears in some rows only: once, few, many, or a class for an expanded clone.

NA	TRBV6-1	TRBJ1-2	NA	CASSKGAGPYGYTF	TGTGCCAGCAGCAAAGGGGCCGGTCCCTATGGCTACACCTTC
TRBD1	TRBV2	TRBJ2-7	NA	CASKETGGGYEQYF	TGTGCCAGCAAAGAGACAGGGGGCGGCTACGAGCAGTACTTC
NA	TRBV20-1	TRBJ1-4	few	CSARDRGEGEKLFF	TGCAGTGCTAGAGATCGGGGAGAGGGTGAAAAACTGTTTTTT
TRBD1	TRBV5-6	TRBJ2-7	NA	CASSLLGQGAFGEQYF	TGTGCCAGCAGCTTGTTAGGACAGGGGGCATTCGGCGAGCAGTACTTC
TRBD1	TRBV7-2	TRBJ2-1	few	CASSPGTEAYNEQFF	TGTGCCAGCAGCCCCGGGACAGAAGCTTACAATGAGCAGTTCTTC
TRBD2	TRBV24-1	TRBJ2-1	many	CATSGGLAGVTYNEQFF	TGTGCCACCAGTGGGGGACTAGCGGGAGTCACCTACAATGAGCAGTTCTTC
TRBD2	TRBV20-1	TRBJ2-3	NA	CSASGGTSGSLPTDTQYF	TGCAGTGCTAGTGGGGGGACTAGCGGGAGTCTACCCACAGATACGCAGTATTTT
NA	TRBV7-4	TRBJ1-2	few	CASTRTAVYGYTF	TGTGCCAGCACCAGGACAGCCGTCTATGGCTACACCTTT
TRBD1	TRBV6-1	TRBJ1-5	NA	CASTPGRQGAQPQHF	TGTGCCAGCACCCCCGGAAGGCAGGGGGCTCAGCCCCAGCATTTT
NA	TRBV7-8	TRBJ2-7	NA	CASSLAVLRESSYEQYF	TGTGCCAGCAGCTTAGCCGTCCTCAGGGAGAGCTCCTACGAGCAGTACTTC
NA	TRBV5-1	TRBJ1-1	many	CASRGQGWNTEAFF	TGCGCCAGCAGAGGGCAAGGCTGGAACACTGAAGCTTTCTTT
NA	TRBV3-1	TRBJ2-1	many	CASSQDREQFF	TGTGCCAGCAGCCAAGATAGAGAGCAGTTCTTC
TRBD1	TRBV15	TRBJ2-3	many	CATSRGQGSADTQYF	TGTGCCACCAGCAGAGGACAGGGCTCGGCAGATACGCAGTATTTT
TRBD1	TRBV12-3/TRBV12-4	TRBJ1-6	NA	CASSPGTGPSSYNSPLHF	TGTGCCAGCAGTCCCGGGACAGGGCCGAGCTCCTATAATTCACCCCTCCACTTT
NA	TRBV25-1	TRBJ1-6	NA	CASSEHRANSPLHF	TGTGCCAGCAGTGAACACAGGGCCAATTCACCCCTCCACTTT
NA	TRBV7-2	TRBJ2-7	few	CASSLGGAGVRYEQYF	TGTGCCAGCAGCTTAGGGGGGGCGGGAGTAAGGTACGAGCAGTACTTC
NA	TRBV6-1	TRBJ1-5	many	CASSGVGNQPQHF	TGTGCCAGCAGTGGGGTCGGAAATCAGCCCCAGCATTTT
NA	TRBV5-1	TRBJ2-3	few	CASSFGGLADTQYF	TGCGCCAGCAGCTTTGGCGGCCTGGCAGATACGCAGTATTTT
TRBD2	TRBV12-3/TRBV12-4	TRBJ2-5	many	CASSPGLAGVGETQYF	TGTGCCAGCAGCCCCGGACTAGCGGGAGTCGGTGAGACCCAGTACTTC
NA	TRBV10-3	TRBJ2-2	NA	CAIPLHTGELFF	TGTGCCATCCCCCTCCACACCGGGGAGCTGTTTTTT
NA	TRBV7-2	TRBJ2-3	NA	CASSVGASIDTQYF	TGTGCCAGCAGCGTGGGGGCTTCGATAGATACGCAGTATTTT
NA	TRBV12-3/TRBV12-4	TRBJ2-2	NA	CASSLRKGITGELFF	TGTGCCAGCAGTTTAAGGAAGGGAATCACCGGGGAGCTGTTTTTT
NA	TRBV20-1	TRBJ1-4	many	CSARSGTAHEKLFF	TGCAGTGCTCGATCCGGGACCGCGCATGAAAAACTGTTTTTT
NA	TRBV4-1	TRBJ1-4	few	CASSQPGLEVSWKLFF	TGCGCCAGCAGCCAACCAGGGTTAGAAGTGAGTTGGAAACTGTTTTTT
TRBD1	TRBV10-3	TRBJ2-2	NA	CAISEPDRGGELFF	TGTGCCATCAGTGAGCCTGACAGGGGCGGGGAGCTGTTTTTT
NA	TRBV20-1	TRBJ2-5	few	CSATWDRGLETQYF	TGCAGTGCTACCTGGGATCGGGGGCTTGAGACCCAGTACTTC
NA	TRBV6-1	TRBJ1-1	many	CASSSTARYTEAFF	TGTGCCAGCAGCTCGACAGCGAGATACACTGAAGCTTTCTTT
NA	TRBV29-1	TRBJ2-5	many	CSVGKETQYF	TGCAGCGTTGGGAAAGAGACCCAGTACTTC
NA	TRBV27	TRBJ2-7	few	CASSFMMGANRGLYEQYF	TGTGCCAGCAGTTTTATGATGGGGGCGAACAGGGGACTCTACGAGCAGTACTTC
TRBD2	TRBV7-2	TRBJ2-3	few	CASSLAGGLATDTQYF	TGTGCCAGCAGCTTAGCAGGCGGACTAGCTACAGATACGCAGTATTTT
TRBD2	TRBV4-1	TRBJ2-3	NA	CASSQDNTNGGGATDTQYF	TGCGCCAGCAGCCAAGATAACACAAATGGCGGGGGGGCCACAGATACGCAGTATTTT
NA	TRBV12-3/TRBV12-4	TRBJ2-6	many	CASSFWGSGANVLTF	TGTGCCAGCAGTTTTTGGGGGTCTGGGGCCAACGTCCTGACTTTC
TRBD1	TRBV12-5	TRBJ2-3	NA	CASGPDRGSTDTQYF	TGTGCTAGTGGCCCTGACAGGGGCAGCACAGATACGCAGTATTTT
NA	TRBV7-9	TRBJ1-2	many	CASRDANYGYTF	TGTGCCAGCAGGGACGCAAACTATGGCTACACCTTC
NA	TRBV13	TRBJ1-1	few	CASSLVEWERERTEAFF	TGTGCCAGCAGCTTAGTTGAATGGGAAAGGGAGAGGACTGAAGCTTTCTTT
TRBD2	TRBV3-1	TRBJ2-1	few	CASSPQTSGDYNEQFF	TGTGCCAGCAGCCCCCAGACTAGCGGGGACTACAATGAGCAGTTCTTC
TRBD1	TRBV20-1	TRBJ2-7	few	CSASGPGQGSYEQYF	TGCAGTGCTAGTGGGCCGGGACAGGGGTCCTACGAGCAGTACTTC
TRBD2	TRBV28	TRBJ2-1	once	CASIKGGASGRFRDEQFF	TGTGCCAGCATCAAAGGGGGGGCTAGCGGGAGATTTAGGGATGAGCAGTTCTTC
TRBD1	TRBV4-2	TRBJ2-7	NA	CASSQDPGQGANRYEQYF	TGTGCCAGCAGCCAAGATCCCGGACAGGGGGCTAACAGGTACGAGCAGTACTTC
TRBD2	TRBV11-2	TRBJ2-1	few	CASSPSVAGGYNEQFF	TGTGCCAGCAGCCCCTCTGTAGCGGGAGGCTACAATGAGCAGTTCTTC
TRBD2	TRBV6-4	TRBJ2-3	few	CASSDTAGGPVDTQYF	TGTGCCAGCAGTGACACGGCGGGAGGGCCTGTAGATACGCAGTATTTT
TRBD1	TRBV28	TRBJ2-3	NA	CASSLPQGASGTDTQYF	TGTGCCAGCAGTTTACCCCAGGGGGCAAGTGGGACAGATACGCAGTATTTT
TRBD1	TRBV4-2	TRBJ1-4	NA	CASSQVFQGVEKLFF	TGTGCCAGCAGCCAAGTTTTCCAGGGGGTTGAAAAACTGTTTTTT
NA	TRBV12-3/TRBV12-4	TRBJ2-2	many	CASLRIGSNTGELFF	TGTGCCAGCCTGCGTATAGGATCGAACACCGGGGAGCTGTTTTTT
NA	TRBV7-7	TRBJ2-3	few	CASSPLETYTDTQYF	TGTGCCAGCAGCCCTTTAGAGACCTACACAGATACGCAGTATTTT
TRBD1	TRBV4-1	TRBJ2-3	few	CASSQATGTGTDTQYF	TGCGCCAGCAGCCAAGCCACAGGGACAGGCACAGATACGCAGTATTTT
NA	TRBV5-6	TRBJ1-1	few	CASSPRGNYMNTEAFF	TGTGCCAGCAGCCCGCGAGGAAATTACATGAACACTGAAGCTTTCTTT
NA	TRBV4-1	TRBJ2-7	many	CASSQGKASTYEQYF	TGCGCCAGCAGCCAAGGAAAGGCCAGTACCTACGAGCAGTACTTC